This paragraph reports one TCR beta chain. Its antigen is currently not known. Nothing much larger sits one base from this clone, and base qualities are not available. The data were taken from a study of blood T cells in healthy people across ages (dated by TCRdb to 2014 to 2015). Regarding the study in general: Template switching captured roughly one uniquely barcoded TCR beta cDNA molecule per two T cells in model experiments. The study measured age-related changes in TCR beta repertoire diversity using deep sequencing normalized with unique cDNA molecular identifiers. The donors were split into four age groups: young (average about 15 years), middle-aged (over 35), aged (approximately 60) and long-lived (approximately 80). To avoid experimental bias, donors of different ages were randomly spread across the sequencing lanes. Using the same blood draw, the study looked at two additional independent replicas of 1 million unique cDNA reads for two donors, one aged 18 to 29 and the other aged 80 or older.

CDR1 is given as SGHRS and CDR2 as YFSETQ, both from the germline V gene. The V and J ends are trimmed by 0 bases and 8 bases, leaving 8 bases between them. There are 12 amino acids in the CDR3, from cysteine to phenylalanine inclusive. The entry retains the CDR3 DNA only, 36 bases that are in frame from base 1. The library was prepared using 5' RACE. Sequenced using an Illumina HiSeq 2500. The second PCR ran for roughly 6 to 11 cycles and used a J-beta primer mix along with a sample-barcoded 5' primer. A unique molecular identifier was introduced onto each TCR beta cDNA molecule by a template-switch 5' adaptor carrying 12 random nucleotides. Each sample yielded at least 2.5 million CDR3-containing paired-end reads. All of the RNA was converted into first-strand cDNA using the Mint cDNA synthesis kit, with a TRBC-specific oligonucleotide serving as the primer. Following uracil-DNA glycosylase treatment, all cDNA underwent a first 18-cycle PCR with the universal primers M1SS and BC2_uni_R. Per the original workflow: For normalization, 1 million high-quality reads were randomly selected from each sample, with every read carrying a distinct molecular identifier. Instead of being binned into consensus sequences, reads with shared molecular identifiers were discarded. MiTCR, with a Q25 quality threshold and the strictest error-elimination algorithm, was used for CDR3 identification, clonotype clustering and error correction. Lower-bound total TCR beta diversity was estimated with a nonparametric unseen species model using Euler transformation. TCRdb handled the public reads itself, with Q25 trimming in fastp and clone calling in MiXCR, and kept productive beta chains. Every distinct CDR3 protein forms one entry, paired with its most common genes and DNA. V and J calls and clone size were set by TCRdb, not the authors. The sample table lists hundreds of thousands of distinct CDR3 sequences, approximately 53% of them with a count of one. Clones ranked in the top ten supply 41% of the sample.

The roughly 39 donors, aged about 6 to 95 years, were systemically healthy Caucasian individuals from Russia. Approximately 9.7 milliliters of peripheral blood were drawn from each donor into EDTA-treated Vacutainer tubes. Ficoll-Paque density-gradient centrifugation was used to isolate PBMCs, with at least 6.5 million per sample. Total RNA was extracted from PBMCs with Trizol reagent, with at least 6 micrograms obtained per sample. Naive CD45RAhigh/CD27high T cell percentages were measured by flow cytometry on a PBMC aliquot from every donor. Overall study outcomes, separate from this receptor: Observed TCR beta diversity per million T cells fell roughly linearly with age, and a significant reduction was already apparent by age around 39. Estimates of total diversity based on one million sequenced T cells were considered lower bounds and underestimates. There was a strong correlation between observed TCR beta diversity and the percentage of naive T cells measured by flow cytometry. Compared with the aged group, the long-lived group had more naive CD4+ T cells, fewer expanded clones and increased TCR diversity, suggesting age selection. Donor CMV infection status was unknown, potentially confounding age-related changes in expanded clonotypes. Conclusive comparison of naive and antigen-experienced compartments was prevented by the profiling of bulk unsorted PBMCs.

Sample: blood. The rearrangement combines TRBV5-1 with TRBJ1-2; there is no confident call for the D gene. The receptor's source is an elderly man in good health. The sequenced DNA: TGCGCCAGCAGCTTGGAGGACTGGGGCTACACCTTC. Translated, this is CASSLEDWGYTF.